The 3 T cell receptor beta chains below all came from one sample that was sequenced in a study of identical twins. Via MiXCR, TCRdb re-called the 5' RACE reads, giving one row per CDR3 protein. The data hold about 500,000 distinct CDR3 sequences, with over 11% observed a single time. The same data also contributed to another study, on yellow fever vaccine responses in identical twins.

Sequencing used CD4+ T cells sorted from blood. The receptors come from a woman aged 18 to 35 in good health.

This clonotype came up a few times. The gene calls are TRBV6-2 or TRBV6-3 and TRBJ2-1; D perhaps matches TRBD1 (7 bases). Trimming pared 11 bases from V and 1 base from J, leaving 15 bases between. The CDR3 runs to 14 residues. In germline, CDR1 is MNHEY, CDR2 SVGEGT. The CDR3 protein is CAAGGGRSYNEQFF. DNA for the CDR3: TGTGCCGCAGGGGGTGGGAGGTCCTACAATGAGCAGTTCTTC.

This clonotype was seen a few times. The J gene is TRBJ2-2, the V gene TRBV7-2; tentatively, D is TRBD2 (7 bases). The CDR3 has 15 amino acids. Trimming shortened V by 5 bases and J by 4 bases, and 14 bases separated the two germline ends. The V gene's germline CDR1 is SGHTA and CDR2 FQGNSA. The chain's CDR3 is CASSPQGGSTGELFF. In nucleotides, the CDR3 is TGTGCCAGCAGCCCACAGGGAGGGTCCACCGGGGAGCTGTTTTTT. The variable domain in full, completed from reference TRBV7-2 and TRBJ2-2, reads GAGVSQSPSNKVTEKGKDVELRCDPISGHTALYWYRQSLGQGLEFLIYFQGNSAPDKSGLPSDRFSAERTGGSVSTLTIQRTQQEDSAVYLCASSPQGGSTGELFFGEGSRLTVL.

The CDR3 sequence: CASSQGQGPLYGYTF. For the CDR3, the DNA is TGCGCCAGCAGCCAAGGACAGGGACCCCTCTATGGCTACACCTTC. This chain connects TRBV5-1 to TRBJ1-2, with 8 bases that match TRBD1. Germline V gene data show CDR1 as SGHRS and CDR2 as YFSETQ. The CDR3 covers 15 residues. V lost 4 bases and J lost 4; bases outside the gene matches: 9.